The source of this TCR beta chain is a study of vaccination and CD4 T cells after COVID-19. This clonotype was picked up one time. Antigen: not known. Treatment described: approximately nine-day PBMC culture with coronavirus spike peptide pools or control peptides (ViraFEST assay). The CDR3 runs 15 residues. Germline CDR1 is DFQATT and CDR2 is SNEGSKA (reference sequence). V trimming: 3 bases; J trimming: 4 bases; junction bases outside the gene matches: 8. An Oncomine TCR Beta short-read assay was used to sequence the DNA from cultured CD4+ T cells. TCRdb analysed the PCR reads with MiXCR anew, one entry per CDR3 protein. Found here are about 9,800 distinct CDR3 sequences, over 30% of them singletons; the top ten hold about a sixth.

This TCR came from a human donor who had recovered from COVID-19. Source material: CD4+ T cells from blood, cultured in vitro. The chain recombines TRBV20-1 with TRBJ1-3; the match to TRBD1 covers 8 bases. CDR3 DNA sequence: TGCAGTGCTAGTACCGGACAGGGCGGGGGAAACACCATATATTTT. Translation gives CSASTGQGGGNTIYF.